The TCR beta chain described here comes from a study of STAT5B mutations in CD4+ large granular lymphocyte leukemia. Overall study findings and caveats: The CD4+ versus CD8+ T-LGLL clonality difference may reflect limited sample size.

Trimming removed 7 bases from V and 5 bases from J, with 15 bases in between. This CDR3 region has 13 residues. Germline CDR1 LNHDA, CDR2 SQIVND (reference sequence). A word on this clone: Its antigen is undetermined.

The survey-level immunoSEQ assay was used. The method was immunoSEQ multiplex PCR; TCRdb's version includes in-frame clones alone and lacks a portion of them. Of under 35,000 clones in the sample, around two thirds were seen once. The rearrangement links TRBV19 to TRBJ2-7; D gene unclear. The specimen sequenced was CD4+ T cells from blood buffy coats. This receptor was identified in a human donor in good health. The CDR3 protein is CASNDWNQDEQYF. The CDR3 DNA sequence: TGTGCCAGTAACGACTGGAATCAGGACGAGCAGTACTTC.